These 14 T cell receptor beta chains share one sample of origin, sequenced in a study of blood T cell repertoires in COVID-19. Measured with immunoSEQ multiplex PCR; TCRdb has only the in-frame clones, and not every one. Among about 350,000 clones, more than 70% were seen once, and the ten largest hold approximately 5.3%. The material sequenced was PBMCs or T cells enriched from blood (not recorded which). The origin of the receptors is a woman in her thirties who had recovered from COVID-19.

The chain couples TRBV3-1 (or the pseudogene TRBV3-2) to TRBJ1-1, with 9 bases that match TRBD1. The V and J ends lost 4 bases and 5 bases, in that order; junction bases with no gene match: 5. The CDR3 length is 14 residues. Germline V gene data show CDR1 as LGHDT and CDR2 as YNNKEL (reference sequence). The CDR3 DNA follows: TGTGCCAGCAGCCGAGGGACAGGGACGACTGAAGCTTTCTTT. Residues: CASSRGTGTTEAFF.

This clone was counted only a few times. The chain links TRBV29-1 to TRBJ2-1, with D maybe TRBD2 (6 bases). V was shortened by 7 bases and J by 8 bases, with 12 bases between the two germline ends. CDR1 and CDR2 (germline): SQVTM, ANQGSEA. This CDR3 spans 11 amino acids. CDR3 DNA: TGCAGCGGAACTAGCCAGGATGAGCAGTTCTTC. Translated: CSGTSQDEQFF.

The J gene is TRBJ2-1, the V gene TRBV5-4, with a tentative D call TRBD2 (5 bases). The CDR3 is 16 amino acids. CDR1 and CDR2 from the germline V gene are SGHNT and YYREEE (reference sequence). V dropped 3 bases and J dropped 1 base, with 14 bases sitting between them. CDR3 protein: CASSSGGRSSYNEQFF. The DNA for the CDR3 is TGTGCCAGCAGCTCGGGCGGGCGATCTTCCTACAATGAGCAGTTCTTC.

The genes are TRBV6-5 and TRBJ1-5, with D possibly matching TRBD1 (5 bases). The V end was cut by 0 bases, the J end by 3 bases, with 9 bases between. In germline, CDR1 is MNHEY, CDR2 SVGAGI. CDR3 length equals 15 residues. The CDR3 region has the DNA TGTGCCAGCAGTTACTCCCTGGGACTCAATCAGCCCCAGCATTTT. This encodes CASSYSLGLNQPQHF.

This chain joins TRBV5-4 and TRBJ2-7; TRBD1 is a possible D gene (6 bases). Deletions cut 2 bases from V and 3 bases from J, with 9 bases between. CDR1 is SGHNT, CDR2 YYREEE, per germline (reference sequence). This CDR3 contains 13 residues. CDR3 region: CASSLSQGYEQYF. Here the CDR3 DNA reads TGTGCCAGCAGCTTATCACAGGGCTACGAGCAGTACTTC.

This chain connects TRBV10-3 to TRBJ1-5; D is unclear. The V gene lost 4 bases and the J gene lost 4 bases, with 11 bases spanning the gap. CDR3 length: 14 amino acids. Germline CDR1 and CDR2: ENHRY and SYGVKD. Written as DNA, the CDR3 is TGTGCCATCAGTGGCACCCAGGCAAATCAGCCCCAGCATTTT. This gives the protein CAISGTQANQPQHF.

In this sample, this clone turned up a few times. The chain is built from TRBV9 and TRBJ2-2; D is undetermined. This CDR3 is 11 amino acids long. V lost 4 bases to trimming and J lost 8 bases, with 6 bases between them. Germline CDR1 SGDLS, CDR2 YYNGEE. CDR3 sequence (DNA): TGTGCCAGCAGCAGAGGAGGGGAGCTGTTTTTT. Amino acid sequence: CASSRGGELFF.

The chain joins TRBV5-4 to TRBJ2-3; 9 bases line up with TRBD2. CDR1 SGHNT and CDR2 YYREEE come from the germline V gene (reference sequence). This CDR3 comprises 15 residues. The J segment lost 1 base and the V segment lost 0 bases, leaving 0 bases of the junction unmatched. The CDR3 DNA reads as TGTGCCAGCAGCTTGGGGACTAGCGGCACAGATACGCAGTATTTT. This codes for CASSLGTSGTDTQYF.

The V call is TRBV10-3, the J call TRBJ2-2, with 8 positions matching TRBD2. The ends lost 0 bases at V and 1 base at J; junction bases unmatched: 4. Germline assignment: CDR1 ENHRY and CDR2 SYGVKD. The CDR3 spans 17 residues. CDR3 sequence: CAISESGLAGNTGELFF. The CDR3 DNA is TGTGCCATCAGTGAGTCAGGGCTAGCGGGGAACACCGGGGAGCTGTTTTTT.

The V gene is TRBV19, the J gene TRBJ2-7; 9 nucleotides line up with TRBD2. V was clipped by 7 bases and J by 4 bases; unmatched bases: 8. Germline loops: CDR1 LNHDA, CDR2 SQIVND (reference sequence). This CDR3 is built from 14 residues. The DNA for the CDR3 is TGTGCCAGTACCTCCCCGGGACTAGCTTACGAGCAGTACTTC. It encodes CASTSPGLAYEQYF.

This rearrangement joins TRBV4-1 to TRBJ1-4; D is ambiguous. Trimming left V 1 base short and J 6 bases short, with 3 bases between. CDR3 length equals 12 residues. Germline CDR1 is MGHRA and CDR2 is YSYEKL. The chain's CDR3 is CASSQAYEKLFF. The CDR3 nucleotides are TGCGCCAGCAGCCAAGCGTATGAAAAACTGTTTTTT.

This clone was seen a few times. The chain is built from TRBV24-1 and TRBJ2-2; 8 bases agree with TRBD1. V lost 3 bases and J lost 2; bases outside the gene matches: 4. The CDR3 totals 16 residues. The germline V gene encodes CDR1 KGHDR and CDR2 SFDVKD. CDR3 sequence reads: CATSDGAGGNTGELFF. In nucleotides, the CDR3 is TGTGCCACCAGTGATGGGGCAGGGGGCAACACCGGGGAGCTGTTTTTT.

A single count supports this clone. The chain has TRBV27 and TRBJ1-2; 11 nucleotides match TRBD1. The CDR3 sequence is 15 residues long. V lost 5 bases and J lost 8; bases outside the gene matches: 10. CDR1 MNHEY and CDR2 SMNVEV come from the germline V gene (reference sequence). CDR3 residues: CASSGSGQGAPGYTF. CDR3 bases: TGTGCCAGCAGTGGATCTGGACAGGGGGCGCCCGGCTACACCTTC.

V usage is TRBV7-9 and J usage is TRBJ1-1; TRBD1 aligns across 12 bases. Germline V gene sequence: CDR1 SEHNR, CDR2 FQNEAQ (reference sequence). The CDR3 consists of 16 residues. Germline trimming cut 0 bases from V and 2 bases from J; bases unmatched to any gene: 1. CDR3 in amino acids: CASSLAGTGGNTEAFF. The CDR3 bases are TGTGCCAGCAGCTTAGCTGGGACAGGGGGCAACACTGAAGCTTTCTTT.